The present T cell receptor (beta chain) was sequenced within a study of blood T cell repertoires in COVID-19. Losses at the gene ends were 5 bases for V and 4 bases for J; bases not matched to a gene: 4. CDR3 size: 15 residues. CDR1 is MNHEY, CDR2 SMNVEV, per germline (reference sequence). Source study methods: Nucleated cell counts were estimated from reference gene primer amplification. Profiled with immunoSEQ multiplex PCR; TCRdb holds only in-frame clones, not every one. V, J and clone size reflect that table, while D and trimming were determined from the DNA. The sample yields roughly 80,000 clones, 90% to 95% seen once.

V gene TRBV27 combines with J gene TRBJ2-1; 11 bases match TRBD2. Sequenced: peripheral blood. The receptor's source is a man between 60 and 75 years old with acute or convalescent COVID-19. The CDR3 DNA reads TGTGCCAGCAGTACTACTAGCGGGAGTTACAATGAGCAGTTCTTC. It codes for CASSTTSGSYNEQFF.